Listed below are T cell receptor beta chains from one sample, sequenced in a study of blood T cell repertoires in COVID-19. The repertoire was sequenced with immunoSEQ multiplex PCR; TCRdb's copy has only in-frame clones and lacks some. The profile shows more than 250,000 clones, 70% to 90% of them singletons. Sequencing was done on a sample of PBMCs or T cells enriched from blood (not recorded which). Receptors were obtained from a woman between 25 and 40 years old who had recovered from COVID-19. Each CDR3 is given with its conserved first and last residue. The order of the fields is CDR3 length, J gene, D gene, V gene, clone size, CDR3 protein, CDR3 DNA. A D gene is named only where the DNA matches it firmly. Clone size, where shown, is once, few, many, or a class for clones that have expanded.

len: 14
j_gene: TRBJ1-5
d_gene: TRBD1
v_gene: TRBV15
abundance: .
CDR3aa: CATSRGTGAQPQHF
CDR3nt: TGTGCCACCAGCAGAGGGACAGGGGCTCAGCCCCAGCATTTT

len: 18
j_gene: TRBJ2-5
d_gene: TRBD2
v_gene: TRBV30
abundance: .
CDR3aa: CAWKVGLAGGPGQETQYF
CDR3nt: TGTGCCTGGAAAGTGGGCCTAGCGGGGGGGCCTGGCCAAGAGACCCAGTACTTC

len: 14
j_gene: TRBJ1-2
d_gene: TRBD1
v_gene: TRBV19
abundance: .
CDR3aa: CASISTGGAYGYTF
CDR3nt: TGTGCCAGTATCTCAACAGGGGGGGCCTATGGCTACACCTTC

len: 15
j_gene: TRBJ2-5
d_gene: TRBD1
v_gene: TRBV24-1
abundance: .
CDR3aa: CATSDPPGQGGTQYF
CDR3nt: TGTGCCACCAGTGACCCCCCCGGACAGGGAGGGACCCAGTACTTC

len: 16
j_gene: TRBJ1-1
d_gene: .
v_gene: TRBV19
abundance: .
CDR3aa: CASSGGVRQIDTEAFF
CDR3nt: TGTGCCAGTAGTGGGGGCGTCCGACAGATTGACACTGAAGCTTTCTTT

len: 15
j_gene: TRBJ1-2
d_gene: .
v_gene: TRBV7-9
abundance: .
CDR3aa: CASRPGLPATYGYTF
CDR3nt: TGTGCCAGCAGGCCAGGACTGCCCGCTACTTATGGCTACACCTTC

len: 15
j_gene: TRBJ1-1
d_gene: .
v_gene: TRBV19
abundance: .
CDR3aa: CASSGPAGANTEAFF
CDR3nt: TGTGCCAGTAGTGGCCCCGCGGGGGCGAACACTGAAGCTTTCTTT

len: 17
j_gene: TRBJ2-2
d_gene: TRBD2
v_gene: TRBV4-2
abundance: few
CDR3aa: CASSVGGLAGITGELFF
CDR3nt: TGTGCCAGCAGCGTCGGGGGACTAGCGGGGATCACCGGGGAGCTGTTTTTT

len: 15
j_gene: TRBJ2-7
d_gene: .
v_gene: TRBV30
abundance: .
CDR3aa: CAWSVRATAIYEQYF
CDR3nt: TGTGCCTGGAGTGTGCGGGCTACGGCGATCTACGAGCAGTACTTC

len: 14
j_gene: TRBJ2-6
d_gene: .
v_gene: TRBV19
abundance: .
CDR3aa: CASSRSSGANVLTF
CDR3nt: TGTGCCAGTAGTAGGAGCTCTGGGGCCAACGTCCTGACTTTC

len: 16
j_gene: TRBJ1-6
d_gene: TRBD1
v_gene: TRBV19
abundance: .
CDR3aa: CASSLRLDRGNSPLHF
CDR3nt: TGTGCCAGTAGCCTGAGACTCGACAGGGGAAATTCACCCCTCCACTTT

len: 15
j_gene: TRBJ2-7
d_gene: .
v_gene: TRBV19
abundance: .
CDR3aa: CASTPRRGRTYEQYF
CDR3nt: TGTGCCAGTACCCCAAGGAGGGGGCGGACCTACGAGCAGTACTTC

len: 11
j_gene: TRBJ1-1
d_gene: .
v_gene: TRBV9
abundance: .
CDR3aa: CASSAVTEAFF
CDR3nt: TGTGCCAGCAGCGCGGTCACTGAAGCTTTCTTT

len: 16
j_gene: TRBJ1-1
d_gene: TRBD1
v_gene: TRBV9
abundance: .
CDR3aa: CASSVRDRGMNTEAFF
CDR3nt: TGTGCCAGCAGCGTCCGGGACAGGGGGATGAACACTGAAGCTTTCTTT

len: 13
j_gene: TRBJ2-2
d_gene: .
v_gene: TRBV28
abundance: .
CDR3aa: CASSTVNTGELFF
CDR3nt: TGTGCCAGCAGCACAGTGAACACCGGGGAGCTGTTTTTT

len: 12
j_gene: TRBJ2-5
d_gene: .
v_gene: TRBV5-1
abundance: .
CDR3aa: CASSPSGETQYF
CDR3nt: TGCGCCAGCAGCCCTTCAGGGGAGACCCAGTACTTC

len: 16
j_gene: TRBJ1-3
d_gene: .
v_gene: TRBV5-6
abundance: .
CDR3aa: CASSLINRNSGNTIYF
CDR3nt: TGTGCCAGCAGCTTGATTAACAGAAACTCTGGAAACACCATATATTTT

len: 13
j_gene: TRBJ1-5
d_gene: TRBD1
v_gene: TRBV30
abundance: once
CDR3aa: CAWTTGGNQPQHF
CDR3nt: TGTGCCTGGACTACAGGGGGCAATCAGCCCCAGCATTTT

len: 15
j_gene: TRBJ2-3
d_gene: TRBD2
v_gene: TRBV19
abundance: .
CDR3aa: CASSASGGPQDTQYF
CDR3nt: TGTGCCAGTAGTGCCTCGGGGGGGCCTCAAGATACGCAGTATTTT

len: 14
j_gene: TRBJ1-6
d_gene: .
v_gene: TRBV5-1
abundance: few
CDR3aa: CASTDTFYNSPLHF
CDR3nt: TGCGCCAGCACGGACACTTTCTATAATTCACCCCTCCACTTT

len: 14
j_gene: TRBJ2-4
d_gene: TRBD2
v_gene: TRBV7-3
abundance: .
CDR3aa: CASSPSGGEGIQYF
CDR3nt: TGTGCCAGCAGCCCGTCGGGTGGGGAGGGCATTCAGTACTTC

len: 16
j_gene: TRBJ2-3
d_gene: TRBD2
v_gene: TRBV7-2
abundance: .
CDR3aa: CASSSRTSGNTDTQYF
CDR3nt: TGTGCCAGCAGCTCCCGGACTAGCGGAAACACAGATACGCAGTATTTT

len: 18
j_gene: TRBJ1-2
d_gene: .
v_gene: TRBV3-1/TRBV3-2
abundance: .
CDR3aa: CASSQDLEGTRRDYGYTF
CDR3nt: TGTGCCAGCAGCCAAGATCTGGAGGGGACTAGAAGAGACTATGGCTACACCTTC

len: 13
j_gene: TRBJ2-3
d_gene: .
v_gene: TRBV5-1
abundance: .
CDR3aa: CASSPPAGDTQYF
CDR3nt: TGCGCCAGCAGCCCCCCGGCGGGAGATACGCAGTATTTT

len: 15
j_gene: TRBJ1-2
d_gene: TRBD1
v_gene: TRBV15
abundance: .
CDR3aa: CATSRGGQGSYGYTF
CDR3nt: TGTGCCACCAGCAGAGGGGGACAGGGTTCATATGGCTACACCTTC

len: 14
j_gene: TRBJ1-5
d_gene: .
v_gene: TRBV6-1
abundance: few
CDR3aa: CASSESARHQPQHF
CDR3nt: TGTGCCAGCAGTGAGTCGGCCAGGCATCAGCCCCAGCATTTT

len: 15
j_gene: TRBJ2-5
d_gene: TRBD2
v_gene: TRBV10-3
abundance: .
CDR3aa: CAISEPSGNQETQYF
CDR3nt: TGTGCCATCAGTGAACCTAGCGGGAACCAAGAGACCCAGTACTTC

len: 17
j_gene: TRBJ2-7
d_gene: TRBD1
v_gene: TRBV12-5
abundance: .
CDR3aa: CASGLTPPEGQTYEQYF
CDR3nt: TGTGCTAGTGGTTTGACCCCCCCCGAGGGACAGACCTACGAGCAGTACTTC

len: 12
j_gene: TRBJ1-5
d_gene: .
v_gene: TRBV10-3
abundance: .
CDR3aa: CAISAGNQPQHF
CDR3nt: TGTGCCATCAGTGCGGGGAATCAGCCCCAGCATTTT

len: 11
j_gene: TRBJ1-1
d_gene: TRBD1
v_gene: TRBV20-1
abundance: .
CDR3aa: CSATDRCEAFF
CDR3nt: TGCAGTGCTACGGACAGGTGTGAGGCTTTCTTT

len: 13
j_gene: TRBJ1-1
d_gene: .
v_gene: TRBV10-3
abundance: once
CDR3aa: CAISVQRNTEAFF
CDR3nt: TGTGCCATCAGTGTACAAAGGAACACTGAAGCTTTCTTT

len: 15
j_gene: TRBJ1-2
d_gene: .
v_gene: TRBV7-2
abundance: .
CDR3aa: CASSPRSAFNYGYTF
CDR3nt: TGTGCCAGCAGCCCTAGGTCAGCATTTAACTATGGCTACACCTTC

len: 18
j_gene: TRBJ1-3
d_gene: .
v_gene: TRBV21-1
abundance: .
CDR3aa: CASSIPPGNINSGNTIYF
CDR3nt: TGTGCCAGCAGCATCCCTCCAGGGAACATAAACTCTGGAAACACCATATATTTT

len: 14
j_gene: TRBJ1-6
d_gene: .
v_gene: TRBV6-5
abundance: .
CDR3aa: CASTRQGSFAPLHF
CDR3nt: TGTGCCAGCACCCGGCAGGGGAGTTTTGCTCCCCTCCACTTT

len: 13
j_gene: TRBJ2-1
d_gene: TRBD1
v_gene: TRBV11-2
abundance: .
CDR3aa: CASSRTGPDEQFF
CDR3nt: TGTGCCAGCAGCCGGACAGGGCCCGATGAGCAGTTCTTC

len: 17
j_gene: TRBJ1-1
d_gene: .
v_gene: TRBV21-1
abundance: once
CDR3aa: CASSKDRPPLMNTEAFF
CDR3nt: TGTGCCAGCAGCAAAGACAGGCCTCCTCTCATGAACACTGAAGCTTTCTTT

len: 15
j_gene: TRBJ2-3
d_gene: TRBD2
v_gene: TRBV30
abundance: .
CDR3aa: CAWSSLAGAGDTQYF
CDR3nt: TGTGCCTGGAGTTCACTAGCGGGGGCGGGAGATACGCAGTATTTT

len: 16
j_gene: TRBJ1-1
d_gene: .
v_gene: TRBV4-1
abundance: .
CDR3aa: CASSPERSRENTEAFF
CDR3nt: TGCGCCAGCAGCCCCGAAAGGAGCAGAGAGAACACTGAAGCTTTCTTT

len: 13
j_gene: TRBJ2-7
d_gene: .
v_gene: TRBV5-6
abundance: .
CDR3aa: CASSPTDSYEQYF
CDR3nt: TGTGCCAGCAGCCCGACCGACTCTTACGAGCAGTACTTC

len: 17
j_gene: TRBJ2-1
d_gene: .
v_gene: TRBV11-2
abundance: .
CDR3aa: CASSTRTWAGFDNEQFF
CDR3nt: TGTGCCAGCAGCACCCGGACATGGGCAGGGTTTGACAATGAGCAGTTCTTC

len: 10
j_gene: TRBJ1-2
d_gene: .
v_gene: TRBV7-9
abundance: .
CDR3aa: CASSEYGYTF
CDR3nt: TGTGCCAGCAGCGAGTATGGCTACACCTTC

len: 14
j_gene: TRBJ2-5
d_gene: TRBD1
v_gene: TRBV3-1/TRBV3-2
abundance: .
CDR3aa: CASSQKDRGETQYF
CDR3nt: TGTGCCAGCAGCCAGAAGGACAGGGGGGAGACCCAGTACTTC

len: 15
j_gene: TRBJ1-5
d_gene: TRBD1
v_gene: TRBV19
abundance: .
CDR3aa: CASSGGTGGLSPQHF
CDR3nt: TGTGCCAGTAGTGGCGGGACAGGGGGACTATCGCCCCAGCATTTT

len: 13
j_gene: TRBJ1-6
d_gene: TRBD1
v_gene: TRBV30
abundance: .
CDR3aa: CAWSGQGDSPLHF
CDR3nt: TGTGCCTGGAGCGGACAGGGGGATTCACCCCTCCACTTT

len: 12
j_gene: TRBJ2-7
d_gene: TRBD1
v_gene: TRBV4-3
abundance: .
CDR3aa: CASSRTGGEQYF
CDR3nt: TGCGCCAGCAGCCGGACAGGGGGCGAGCAGTACTTC

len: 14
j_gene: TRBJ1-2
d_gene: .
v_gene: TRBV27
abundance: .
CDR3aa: CASSPWEGMKGYTF
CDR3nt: TGTGCCAGCAGTCCCTGGGAGGGAATGAAAGGCTACACCTTC

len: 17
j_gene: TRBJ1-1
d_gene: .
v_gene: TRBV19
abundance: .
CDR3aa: CASSLIRVGQTNTEAFF
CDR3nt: TGTGCCAGTAGCCTAATCAGGGTTGGCCAGACTAACACTGAAGCTTTCTTT

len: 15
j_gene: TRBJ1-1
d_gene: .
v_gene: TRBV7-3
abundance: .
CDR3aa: CASSETRGGGGEAFF
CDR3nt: TGTGCCAGCAGCGAAACCAGGGGAGGGGGTGGTGAAGCTTTCTTT